The next 16 T cell receptor beta chains were all read from a single sample in a study of blood T cells in healthy people across ages. Then a second PCR, running roughly 7 to 11 cycles, was carried out with a sample-barcoded 5' primer and a J-beta primer mix. TCRdb passed the 5' RACE reads through MiXCR, listing each CDR3 protein once. The sample lists about 1.4 million distinct CDR3 sequences, almost 60% occurring once. Sample: blood. These receptors were collected from a young man in good health.

This clonotype has a handful of counts. The CDR3 coding sequence is TGCAGTGCTAGAGATCTTGGACAAAGCCTCCACTTT. Protein product: CSARDLGQSLHF. V and J are TRBV20-1 and TRBJ1-6, with a weak D call TRBD1 (5 bases). The germline gives CDR1 DFQATT, CDR2 SNEGSKA (reference sequence). The CDR3 covers 12 residues. The V gene lost 0 bases and the J gene lost 15 bases, with 12 bases spanning the gap.

The rearrangement uses TRBV4-1 and TRBJ2-7, with D perhaps being TRBD1 or TRBD2 (5 bases each). CDR1 and CDR2 from the germline V gene are MGHRA and YSYEKL. The V end was cut by 0 bases, the J end by 2 bases, with 11 bases between. The CDR3 sequence is 15 residues long. In DNA form, the CDR3 reads TGCGCCAGCAGCCAAGACAGGGACGATGCCTACGAGCAGTACTTC. It codes for CASSQDRDDAYEQYF.

Only a few counts were recorded for this clonotype. The rearrangement uses TRBV9 and TRBJ1-6; 8 bases are shared with TRBD1. This CDR3 has 16 residues. J was trimmed by 6 bases and V by 3 bases; bases with no gene match: 8. In germline, CDR1 is SGDLS, CDR2 YYNGEE. The chain's CDR3 is CASSGNRDRSNSPLHF. The CDR3 DNA follows: TGTGCCAGCAGCGGGAACCGGGACAGGAGTAATTCACCCCTCCACTTT.

The chain carries TRBV21-1 and TRBJ2-3; TRBD1, the table's D call, was not compared with the DNA. TRBV21-1 is a documented pseudogene. There are 17 residues in the CDR3. The CDR3 bases are TGTGCCAGCAGCAGGTACCGGGACACCCGAGGCACAGATACGCAGTATTTT. Its protein is CASSRYRDTRGTDTQYF.

The chain has TRBV5-6 and TRBJ1-2; 7 nucleotides agree with TRBD1. Looked up from germline, CDR1 is SGHDT and CDR2 is YYEEEE. Unmatched junction bases numbered 12, after V lost 2 bases and J lost 5 bases. The CDR3 contains 16 residues. CDR3 amino acids: CASSFGTGTDHYGYTF. The CDR3 DNA reads TGTGCCAGCAGCTTTGGAACCGGGACAGATCATTATGGCTACACCTTC.

This clonotype was observed once. The V gene is TRBV20-1, the J gene TRBJ2-3, with unresolved D. The CDR3 consists of 13 residues. V gave up 0 bases and J gave up 2 bases, with 6 bases separating them. CDR1 is DFQATT, CDR2 SNEGSKA, per germline (reference sequence). DNA of the CDR3: TGCAGTGCTAGAGACGGCATCACAGATACGCAGTATTTT. Its protein product is CSARDGITDTQYF.

The V and J genes are TRBV29-1 and TRBJ2-7, with no clear D. The DNA end favors TRBJ2-5, so the J call may be wrong. The germline CDR1 and CDR2 sequences are SQVTM and ANQGSEA. The CDR3 has 14 amino acids. DNA of the CDR3: TGCAGCGTTGGTCGGCAGTTGACGAGAGAGACCCAGTACTTC. This encodes CSVGRQLTRETQYF.

The chain combines TRBV27 with TRBJ2-3; weak D call: TRBD1 (6 bases). The CDR3 runs 18 residues. Looked up from germline, CDR1 is MNHEY and CDR2 is SMNVEV (reference sequence). V was clipped by 6 bases and J by 0 bases, with 22 bases between them. The CDR3 region is CASSLTSGVPLSTDTQYF. The CDR3 DNA reads TGTGCCAGCAGCTTAACCTCAGGGGTACCCCTTAGCACAGATACGCAGTATTTT.

The CDR3 nucleotides are TGCAGTGCTAGAGTAGCCGTCGCAGATACGCAGTATTTT. Protein sequence: CSARVAVADTQYF. This sequence joins TRBV20-1 and TRBJ2-3, with unresolved D. The V gene lost 1 base and the J gene lost 4 bases, with 9 bases spanning the gap. CDR3 size: 13 residues. Germline loops: CDR1 DFQATT, CDR2 SNEGSKA (reference sequence).

The V gene is TRBV20-1, the J gene TRBJ2-5, with TRBD2 as a possible D gene (6 bases). V was clipped by 1 base and J by 5 bases, with 17 bases between them. The CDR3 has 15 residues. Germline V CDR1 and CDR2: DFQATT, SNEGSKA (reference sequence). The CDR3: CSARVLAGSGETQYF. Written as DNA, the CDR3 is TGCAGTGCTAGAGTATTGGCGGGATCGGGTGAGACCCAGTACTTC.

This clonotype was counted only a few times. CDR3 loop: CASSFRGNGYTF. The CDR3 DNA follows: TGTGCCAGCAGTTTTCGAGGGAATGGCTACACCTTC. The rearrangement links TRBV12-3 or TRBV12-4 to TRBJ1-2; D call uncertain. The CDR3 covers 12 residues. V dropped 3 bases and J dropped 6 bases, with 8 bases sitting between them.

The chain employs TRBV20-1 and TRBJ1-5, with D uncertain. The CDR3 totals 15 residues. In germline, CDR1 is DFQATT, CDR2 SNEGSKA (reference sequence). The V gene lost 3 bases and the J gene lost 0 bases, with 12 bases spanning the gap. This CDR3 is CSASKEEDSNQPQHF. The CDR3 nucleotides read TGCAGTGCTAGCAAAGAAGAGGATAGCAATCAGCCCCAGCATTTT.

This clonotype has more than one count but fewer than ten. The CDR3 bases are TGCAGTGCACCTAGGGGGACACTTAGCGGGGGTGCTTACAATGAGCAGTTCTTC. Translation: CSAPRGTLSGGAYNEQFF. The V call is TRBV20-1, the J call TRBJ2-1; 9 bases are a match to TRBD2. V lost 6 bases to trimming and J lost 4 bases; unmatched junction nucleotides: 19. The CDR3 runs 18 residues. The germline CDR1 and CDR2 sequences are DFQATT and SNEGSKA (reference sequence).

The chain is built from TRBV2 and TRBJ2-7, with TRBD1 as a possible D gene (5 bases). Germline CDR1 reads SNHLY; CDR2 reads FYNNEI. This CDR3 spans 13 amino acids. V was cut by 8 bases and J by 5 bases, with 16 bases left in between. The CDR3: CASAGDSGHEQYF. CDR3 DNA: TGTGCCAGCGCCGGAGACAGTGGCCACGAGCAGTACTTC.

The chain combines TRBV3-1 with TRBJ2-7, with D perhaps TRBD2 (6 bases). The end of the DNA is better explained by TRBJ2-5, so the J call may be wrong. CDR3 length: 16 residues. The germline V gene has CDR1 LGHDT and CDR2 YNNKEL (reference sequence). The DNA of the CDR3 is TGTGCCAGCAGCCAAGTTCAACCGACAGTTAGCGGGACCCAGTACTTC. Translation gives CASSQVQPTVSGTQYF.

The chain links TRBV5-1 to TRBJ2-2, with TRBD1 matching 8 bases. With V trimmed by 0 bases and J by 5 bases, 9 bases remained unmatched. The CDR3 spans 17 residues. The germline CDR1 and CDR2 sequences are SGHRS and YFSETQ. In DNA form, the CDR3 reads TGCGCCAGCAGCTTGGAGCCCGACCAGGGGGCTACCGGGGAGCTGTTTTTT. This sequence encodes CASSLEPDQGATGELFF.